The sample holds a few counts of the clone carrying this T cell receptor beta chain. Produced via immunoSEQ multiplex PCR; TCRdb's table is partial and in-frame only. The repertoire holds approximately 320,000 clones, with 60% to 80% as singletons. These data are taken from a study of cytotoxic CD8 clonotypes in ibrutinib-treated CLL. Cryopreserved PBMCs were the source of approximately 2 micrograms of genomic DNA, which went to TCR beta libraries. CDR1 KGHSH and CDR2 LQKENI come from the germline V gene. The CDR3 contains 14 residues. V dropped 0 bases and J dropped 8 bases, with 10 bases sitting between them.

The input for sequencing was PBMCs, taken after 36 months of ibrutinib treatment. This clonotype was obtained from a human donor with chronic lymphocytic leukemia. The chain is built from TRBV18 and TRBJ1-4, with D maybe TRBD1 (6 bases). Here the CDR3 DNA reads TGTGCCAGCTCACCACCACAGGGCGGGGAAAAACTGTTTTTT. Its protein is CASSPPQGGEKLFF.